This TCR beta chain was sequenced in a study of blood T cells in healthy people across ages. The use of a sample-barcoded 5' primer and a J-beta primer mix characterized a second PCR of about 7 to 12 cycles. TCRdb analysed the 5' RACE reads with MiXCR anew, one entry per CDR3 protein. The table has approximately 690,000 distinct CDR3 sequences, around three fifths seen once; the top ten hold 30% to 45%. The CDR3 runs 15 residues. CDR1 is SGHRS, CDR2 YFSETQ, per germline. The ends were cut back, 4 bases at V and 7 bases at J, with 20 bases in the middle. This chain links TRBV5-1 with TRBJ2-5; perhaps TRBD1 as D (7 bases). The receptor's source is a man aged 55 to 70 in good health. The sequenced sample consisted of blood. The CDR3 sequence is CASSPEGRNRGTQYF. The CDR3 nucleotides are TGCGCCAGCAGCCCGGAAGGGAGGAACAGGGGGACCCAGTACTTC.